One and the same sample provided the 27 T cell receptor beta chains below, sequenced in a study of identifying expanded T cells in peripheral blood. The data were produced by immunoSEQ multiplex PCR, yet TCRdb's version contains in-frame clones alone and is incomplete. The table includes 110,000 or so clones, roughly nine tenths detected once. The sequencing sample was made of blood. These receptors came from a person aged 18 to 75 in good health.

The CDR3 protein is CASSSRTGRGEKLFF. CDR3 bases: TGTGCCAGCAGTTCCCGGACAGGGCGAGGCGAAAAACTGTTTTTT. This chain connects TRBV27 to TRBJ1-4; TRBD1 aligns across 8 bases. Germline lookup yields CDR1 MNHEY and CDR2 SMNVEV (reference sequence). V trimming: 4 bases; J trimming: 8 bases; junction bases outside the gene matches: 9. This CDR3 is 15 amino acids long.

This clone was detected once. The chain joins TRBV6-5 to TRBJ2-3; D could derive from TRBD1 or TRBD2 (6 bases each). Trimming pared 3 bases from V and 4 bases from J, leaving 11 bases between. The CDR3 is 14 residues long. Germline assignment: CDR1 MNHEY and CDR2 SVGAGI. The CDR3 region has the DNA TGTGCCAGCAGTTATCCCGGGGGCGCAGATACGCAGTATTTT. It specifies CASSYPGGADTQYF.

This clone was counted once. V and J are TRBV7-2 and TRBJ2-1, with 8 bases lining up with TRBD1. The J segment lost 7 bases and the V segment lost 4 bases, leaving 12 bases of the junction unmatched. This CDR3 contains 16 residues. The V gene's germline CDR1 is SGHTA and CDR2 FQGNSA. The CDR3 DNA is TGTGCCAGCAGCTCCGGAGGACAGGGATCGTGGAATGAGCAGTTCTTC. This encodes CASSSGGQGSWNEQFF. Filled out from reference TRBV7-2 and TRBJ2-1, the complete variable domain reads GAGVSQSPSNKVTEKGKDVELRCDPISGHTALYWYRQSLGQGLEFLIYFQGNSAPDKSGLPSDRFSAERTGGSVSTLTIQRTQQEDSAVYLCASSSGGQGSWNEQFFGPGTRLTVL.

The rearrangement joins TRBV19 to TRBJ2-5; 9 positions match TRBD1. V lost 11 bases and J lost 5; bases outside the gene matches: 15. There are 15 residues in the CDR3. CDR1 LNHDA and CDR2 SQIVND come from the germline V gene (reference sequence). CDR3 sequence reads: CALGQGGGNRETQYF. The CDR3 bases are TGTGCCCTGGGACAGGGAGGCGGGAATAGGGAGACCCAGTACTTC.

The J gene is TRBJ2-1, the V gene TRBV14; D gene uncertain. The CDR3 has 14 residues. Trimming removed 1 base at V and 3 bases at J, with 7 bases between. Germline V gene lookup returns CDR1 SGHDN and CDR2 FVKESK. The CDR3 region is CASSQASRYNEQFF. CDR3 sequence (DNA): TGTGCCAGCAGCCAAGCGTCCCGCTACAATGAGCAGTTCTTC.

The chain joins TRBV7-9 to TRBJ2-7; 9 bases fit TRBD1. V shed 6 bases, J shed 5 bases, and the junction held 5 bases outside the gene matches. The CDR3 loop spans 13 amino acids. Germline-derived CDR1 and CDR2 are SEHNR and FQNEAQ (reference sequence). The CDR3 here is CASSEGQGDEQYF. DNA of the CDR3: TGTGCCAGCAGTGAGGGACAGGGTGACGAGCAGTACTTC.

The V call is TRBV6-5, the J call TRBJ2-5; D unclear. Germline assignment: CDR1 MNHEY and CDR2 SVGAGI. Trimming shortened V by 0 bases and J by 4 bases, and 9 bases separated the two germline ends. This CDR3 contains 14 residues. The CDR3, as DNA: TGTGCCAGCAGTTACTCGAGAGTGAGAGAGACCCAGTACTTC. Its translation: CASSYSRVRETQYF.

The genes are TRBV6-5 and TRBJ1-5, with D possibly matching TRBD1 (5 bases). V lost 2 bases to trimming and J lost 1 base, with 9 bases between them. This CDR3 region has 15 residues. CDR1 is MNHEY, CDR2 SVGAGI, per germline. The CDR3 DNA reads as TGTGCCAGCAGTTACCGCGCAGGGAGCAATCAGCCCCAGCATTTT. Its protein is CASSYRAGSNQPQHF.

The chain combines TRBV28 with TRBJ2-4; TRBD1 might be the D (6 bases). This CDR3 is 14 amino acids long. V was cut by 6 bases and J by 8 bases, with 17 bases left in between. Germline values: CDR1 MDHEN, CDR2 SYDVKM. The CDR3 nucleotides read TGTGCCAGCAGGGGGGCAGTGCCAGATGACATTCAGTACTTC. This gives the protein CASRGAVPDDIQYF.

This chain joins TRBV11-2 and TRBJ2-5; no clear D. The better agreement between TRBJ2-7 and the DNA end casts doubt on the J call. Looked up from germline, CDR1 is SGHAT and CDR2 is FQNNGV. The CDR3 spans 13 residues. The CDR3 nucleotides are TGTGCCAGCAGCTTAGATTACTCGGACGAGCAGTACTTC. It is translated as CASSLDYSDEQYF.

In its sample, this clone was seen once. CDR3 sequence reads: CASSVGGVEGDEQFF. The CDR3 DNA sequence: TGTGCCAGCAGCGTAGGCGGGGTTGAGGGGGATGAGCAGTTCTTC. The V call is TRBV9, the J call TRBJ2-1; D may match TRBD1 or TRBD2 (6 bases each). Germline V gives CDR1 SGDLS, CDR2 YYNGEE. Trimming removed 0 bases from V and 8 bases from J, with 15 bases in between. This CDR3 region has 15 residues. Full variable domain (outside the CDR3, taken from reference TRBV9 and TRBJ2-1): DSGVTQTPKHLITATGQRVTLRCSPRSGDLSVYWYQQSLDQGLQFLIQYYNGEERAKGNILERFSAQQFPDLHSELNLSSLELGDSALYFCASSVGGVEGDEQFFGPGTRLTVL.

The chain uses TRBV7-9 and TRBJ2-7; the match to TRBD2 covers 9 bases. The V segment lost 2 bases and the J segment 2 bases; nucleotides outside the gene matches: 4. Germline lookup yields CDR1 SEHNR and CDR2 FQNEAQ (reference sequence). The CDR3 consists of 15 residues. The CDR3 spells CASSLSAGGTYEQYF. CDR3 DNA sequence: TGTGCCAGCAGCTTATCAGCGGGAGGTACCTACGAGCAGTACTTC.

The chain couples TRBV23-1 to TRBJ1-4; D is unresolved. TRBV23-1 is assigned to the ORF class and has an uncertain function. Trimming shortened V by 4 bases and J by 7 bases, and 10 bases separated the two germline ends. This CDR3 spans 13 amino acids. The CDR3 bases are TGCGCCAGCAGTCCAGACATAACTGAAAAACTGTTTTTT. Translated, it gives CASSPDITEKLFF.

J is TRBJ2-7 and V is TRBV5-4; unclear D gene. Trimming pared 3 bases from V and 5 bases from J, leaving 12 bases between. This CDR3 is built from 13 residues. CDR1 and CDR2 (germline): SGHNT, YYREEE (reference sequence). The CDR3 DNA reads TGTGCCAGCAGCTGGGTAGGGCTCGACGAGCAGTACTTC. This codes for CASSWVGLDEQYF.

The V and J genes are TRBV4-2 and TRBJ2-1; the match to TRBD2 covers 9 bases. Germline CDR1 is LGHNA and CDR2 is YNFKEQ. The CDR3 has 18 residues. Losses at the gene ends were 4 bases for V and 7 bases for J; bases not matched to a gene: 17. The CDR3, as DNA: TGTGCCAGCAGCCTGACTGGGCAAGCGGGGGGAAAAGGAAATGAGCAGTTCTTC. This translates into CASSLTGQAGGKGNEQFF.

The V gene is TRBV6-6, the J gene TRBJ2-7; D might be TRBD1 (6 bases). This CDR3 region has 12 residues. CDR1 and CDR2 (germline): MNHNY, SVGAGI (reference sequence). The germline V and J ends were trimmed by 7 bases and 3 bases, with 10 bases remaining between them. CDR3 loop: CASKGEVYEQYF. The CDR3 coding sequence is TGTGCCAGCAAGGGGGAAGTCTACGAGCAGTACTTC.

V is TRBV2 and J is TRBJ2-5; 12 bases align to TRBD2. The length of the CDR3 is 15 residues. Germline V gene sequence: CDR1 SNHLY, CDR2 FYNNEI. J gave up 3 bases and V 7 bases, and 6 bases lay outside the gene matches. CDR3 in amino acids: CASTRLAGEEETQYF. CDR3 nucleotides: TGTGCCAGCACCCGACTAGCGGGGGAAGAAGAGACCCAGTACTTC.

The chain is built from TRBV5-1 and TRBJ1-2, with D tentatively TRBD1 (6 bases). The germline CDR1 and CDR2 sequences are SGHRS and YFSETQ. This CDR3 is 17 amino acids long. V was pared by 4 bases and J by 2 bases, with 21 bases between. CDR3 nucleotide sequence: TGCGCCAGCAGCGGGGGGCTCGATCCTCTTACAAACTATGGCTACACCTTC. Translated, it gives CASSGGLDPLTNYGYTF.

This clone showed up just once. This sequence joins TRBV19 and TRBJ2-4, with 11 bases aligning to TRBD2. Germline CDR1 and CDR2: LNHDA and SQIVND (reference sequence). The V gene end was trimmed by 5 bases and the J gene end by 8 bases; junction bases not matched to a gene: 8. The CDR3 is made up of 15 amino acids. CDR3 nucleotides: TGTGCCAGTAGTCCGGGACTAGCGGCCCAGGACATTCAGTACTTC. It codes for CASSPGLAAQDIQYF.

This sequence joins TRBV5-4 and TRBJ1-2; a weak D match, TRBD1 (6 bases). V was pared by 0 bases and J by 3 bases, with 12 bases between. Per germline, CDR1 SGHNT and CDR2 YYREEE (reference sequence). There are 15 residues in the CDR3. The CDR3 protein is CASSLARGGDYGYTF. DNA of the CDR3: TGTGCCAGCAGCTTGGCCAGGGGAGGTGACTATGGCTACACCTTC.

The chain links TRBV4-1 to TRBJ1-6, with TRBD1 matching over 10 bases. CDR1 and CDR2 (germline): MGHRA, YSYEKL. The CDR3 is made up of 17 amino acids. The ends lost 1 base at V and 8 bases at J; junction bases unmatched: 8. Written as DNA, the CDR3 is TGCGCCAGCAGCCAAGTCTTGAGGACAGGGGGAGATTCACCCCTCCACTTT. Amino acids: CASSQVLRTGGDSPLHF.

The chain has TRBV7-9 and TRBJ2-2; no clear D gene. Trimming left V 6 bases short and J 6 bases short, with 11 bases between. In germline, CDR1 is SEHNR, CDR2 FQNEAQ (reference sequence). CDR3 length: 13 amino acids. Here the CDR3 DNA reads TGTGCCAGCAGTAGCAGCTTCGCCGGGGAGCTGTTTTTT. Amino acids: CASSSSFAGELFF. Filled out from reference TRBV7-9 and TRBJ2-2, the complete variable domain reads DTGVSQNPRHKITKRGQNVTFRCDPISEHNRLYWYRQTLGQGPEFLTYFQNEAQLEKSRLLSDRFSAERPKGSFSTLEIQRTEQGDSAMYLCASSSSFAGELFFGEGSRLTVL.

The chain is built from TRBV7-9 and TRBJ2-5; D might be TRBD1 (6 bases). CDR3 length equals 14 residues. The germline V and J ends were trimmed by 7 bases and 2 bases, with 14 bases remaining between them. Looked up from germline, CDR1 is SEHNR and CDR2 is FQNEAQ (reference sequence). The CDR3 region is CASTEQGSQETQYF. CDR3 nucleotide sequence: TGTGCCAGCACCGAACAGGGATCGCAAGAGACCCAGTACTTC.

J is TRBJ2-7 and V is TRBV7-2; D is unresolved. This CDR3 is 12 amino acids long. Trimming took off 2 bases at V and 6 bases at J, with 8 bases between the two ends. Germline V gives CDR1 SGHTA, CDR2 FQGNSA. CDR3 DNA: TGTGCCAGCAGCTTACCGGCGAGCGAGCAGTACTTC. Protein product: CASSLPASEQYF.

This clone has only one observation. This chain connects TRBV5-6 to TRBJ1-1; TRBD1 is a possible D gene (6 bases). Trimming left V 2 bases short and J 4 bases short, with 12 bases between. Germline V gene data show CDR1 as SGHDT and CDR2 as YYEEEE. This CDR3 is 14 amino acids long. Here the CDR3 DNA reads TGTGCCAGCAGCTTAACAGGGACGGTCACTGAAGCTTTCTTT. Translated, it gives CASSLTGTVTEAFF.

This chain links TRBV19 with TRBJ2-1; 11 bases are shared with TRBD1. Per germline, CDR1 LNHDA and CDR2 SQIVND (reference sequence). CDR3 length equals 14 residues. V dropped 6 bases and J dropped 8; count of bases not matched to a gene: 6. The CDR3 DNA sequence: TGTGCCAGTAGCTTGGACAGGGGGCTCTATGAGCAGTTCTTC. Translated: CASSLDRGLYEQFF.

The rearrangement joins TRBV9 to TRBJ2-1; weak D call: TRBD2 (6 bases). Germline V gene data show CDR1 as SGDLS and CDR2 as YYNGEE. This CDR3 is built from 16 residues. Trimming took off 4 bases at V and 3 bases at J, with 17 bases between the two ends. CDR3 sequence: CASSTRGSGHYNEQFF. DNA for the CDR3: TGTGCCAGCAGCACCCGGGGTAGCGGACACTACAATGAGCAGTTCTTC.